Below are 4 T cell receptor beta chains sequenced from a single sample in a study of identical twins. From the 5' RACE reads, TCRdb called clonotypes with MiXCR, one entry per CDR3 protein. This sample has hundreds of thousands of distinct CDR3 sequences; about 20% occur once, and the top ten carry roughly 13%. This same sample was also part of a study on T cells expressing NK-cell markers.

The sample consisted of PBMCs. The receptor set was obtained from a woman between 18 and 30 years old in good health.

This clonotype has only a few counts. The chain links TRBV6-5 to TRBJ2-7, with a tentative D call TRBD2 (5 bases). The CDR3 runs to 18 residues. CDR1 is MNHEY and CDR2 is SVGAGI in the germline V gene. V was clipped by 2 bases and J by 2 bases, with 22 bases between them. The CDR3 DNA sequence: TGTGCCAGCAGTTACGCGGTCCGGCCGGGCAGCGGTACCTACGAGCAGTACTTC. This codes for CASSYAVRPGSGTYEQYF.

This clonotype has just a few counts. V is TRBV9 and J is TRBJ1-4, with 7 bases lining up with TRBD1. The CDR3 spans 15 residues. Germline V gene sequence: CDR1 SGDLS, CDR2 YYNGEE. With V trimmed by 4 bases and J by 8 bases, 11 bases remained unmatched. CDR3 in DNA: TGTGCCAGCAGCTCCAGACAGGGACGAGAGGAAAAACTGTTTTTT. Its translation: CASSSRQGREEKLFF.

This clonotype was seen more than once but under ten times. The rearrangement uses TRBV27 and TRBJ2-3; no clear D gene. V lost 6 bases to trimming and J lost 6 bases, with 13 bases between them. The CDR3 runs 13 residues. Germline lookup yields CDR1 MNHEY and CDR2 SMNVEV (reference sequence). CDR3 sequence: CASRNLRVDTQYF. CDR3 bases: TGTGCCAGCAGAAACTTACGGGTGGATACGCAGTATTTT.

The sample holds a few counts of this clonotype. The V gene is TRBV7-2, the J gene TRBJ2-7; D is ambiguous. The CDR3 runs 12 residues. Per the germline V gene, CDR1 is SGHTA and CDR2 is FQGNSA. The germline V and J ends were trimmed by 2 bases and 7 bases, with 9 bases remaining between them. The CDR3 coding sequence is TGTGCCAGCAGCTTAAACCCTGCAGAGCAGTACTTC. It is translated as CASSLNPAEQYF.